The 3 T cell receptor beta chains in this list originate from one sample, sequenced in a study of molecular identifiers for immune sequencing clone quantification. One entry per CDR3 protein, called by TCRdb with MiXCR from the PCR reads. The sample shows roughly 320,000 distinct CDR3 sequences, about a fifth of them seen only once. Sequencing was done on a sample of naive CD8+ T cells from blood, with Jurkat cell RNA spiked in. Subset indicated: FACS-sorted CD8+CD4-CCR7+CD45RA+ naive T cells. The receptor set was obtained from a human donor in good health. Some libraries in this study had Jurkat cell RNA spiked in.

Note on this clonotype: One end of the junction is discordant with germline, which a read error may explain. The V gene is TRBV11-2, the J gene TRBJ1-2; unclear D gene. Germline assignment: CDR1 SGHAT and CDR2 FQNNGV. This CDR3 is built from 14 residues. CDR3 in amino acids: CASSLDSGWFGHTF. The DNA for the CDR3 is TGTGCCAGCAGCTTAGATAGTGGTTGGTTTGGCCACACCTTC. Variable domain in full (rest from reference TRBV11-2 and TRBJ1-2): EAGVAQSPRYKIIEKRQSVAFWCNPISGHATLYWYQQILGQGPKLLIQFQNNGVVDDSQLPKDRFSAERLKGVDSTLKIQPAKLEDSAVYLCASSLDSGWFGHTFGSGTRLTVV.

Many counts were recorded for this clonotype. The V gene is TRBV30, the J gene TRBJ2-3; D perhaps matches TRBD1 (6 bases). The V and J ends lost 3 bases and 2 bases respectively, with 21 bases between them. CDR1 and CDR2 from the germline V gene are GTSNPN and SVGIG (reference sequence). This CDR3 has 17 amino acids. This chain's CDR3 is CAWSMRRADRFTDTQYF. The CDR3 nucleotides are TGTGCCTGGAGCATGCGAAGAGCGGACAGATTCACAGATACGCAGTATTTT.

A note on this clonotype: A much larger clone lies one base from this, so it may be a read error. V and J are TRBV6-2 or TRBV6-3 and TRBJ2-5; D gene uncertain. From germline, CDR1 is MNHEY and CDR2 SVGEGT. This CDR3 has 16 amino acids. The CDR3 region is CASSYDAARYQETQCF. In DNA form, the CDR3 reads TGTGCCAGCAGTTACGATGCGGCGAGATACCAAGAGACCCAGTGCTTC.